This T cell receptor (beta chain) was sequenced during a study of blood T cell repertoires in COVID-19. Whole-study context: From the United States, Italy and Spain came samples of acute and convalescent COVID-19. Sample material is recorded as cDNA or gDNA derived from T cells, B-cell-depleted T cells, or PBMCs.

Trimming removed 1 base at V and 1 base at J, with 3 bases between. Germline CDR1 is SGHDN and CDR2 is FVKESK. The CDR3 has 13 residues. In the study's own analysis: Estimation of nucleated cell counts relied on the amplification of reference gene primers. Measured with immunoSEQ multiplex PCR; TCRdb has only the in-frame clones, and not every one. V, J and clone size are those of that table, while D and trimming were read from the DNA. The table shows about 46,000 clones, with about 87% occurring only once. The chain links TRBV14 to TRBJ2-3; D gene ambiguous. The sequencing input was peripheral blood. The TCR sequence derives from a man aged 45-65 years with acute or convalescent COVID-19. The CDR3 region is CASSQVGTDTQYF. The CDR3 nucleotides read TGTGCCAGCAGCCAAGTCGGCACAGATACGCAGTATTTT.